The T cell receptor (beta chain) described here comes from a study of identical twins. Template switching (which added a universal primer site) was used, and cDNA carried unique molecular identifiers. TCRdb re-derived calls from the 5' RACE reads in MiXCR, one entry per CDR3 protein. The sample has 500,000 to 600,000 distinct CDR3 sequences; less than 25% are singletons. V was pared by 4 bases and J by 1 base, with 8 bases between. The CDR3 contains 12 residues. Germline CDR1 and CDR2: SQVTM and ANQGSEA. This clonotype has only a few counts. The data were also submitted as part of a second study, on T cells expressing NK-cell markers.

The V call is TRBV29-1, the J call TRBJ2-7; a possible D gene is TRBD2 (5 bases). The clonotype originates from a young woman in good health. Sequencing used CD4+ T cells sorted from blood. In nucleotides, the CDR3 is TGCAGCGTTGGGGAGAGTTCCTACGAGCAGTACTTC. Its protein product is CSVGESSYEQYF.